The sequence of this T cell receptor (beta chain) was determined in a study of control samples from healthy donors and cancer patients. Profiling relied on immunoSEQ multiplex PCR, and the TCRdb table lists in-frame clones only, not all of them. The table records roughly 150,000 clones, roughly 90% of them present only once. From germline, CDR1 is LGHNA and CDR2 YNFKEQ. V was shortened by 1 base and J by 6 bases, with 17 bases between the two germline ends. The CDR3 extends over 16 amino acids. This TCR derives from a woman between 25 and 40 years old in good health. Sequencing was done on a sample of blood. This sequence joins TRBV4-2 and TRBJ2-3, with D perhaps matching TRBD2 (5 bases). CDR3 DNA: TGTGCCAGCAGCCAAGGGGTAGCGACAACAAGTGATACGCAGTATTTT. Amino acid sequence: CASSQGVATTSDTQYF.